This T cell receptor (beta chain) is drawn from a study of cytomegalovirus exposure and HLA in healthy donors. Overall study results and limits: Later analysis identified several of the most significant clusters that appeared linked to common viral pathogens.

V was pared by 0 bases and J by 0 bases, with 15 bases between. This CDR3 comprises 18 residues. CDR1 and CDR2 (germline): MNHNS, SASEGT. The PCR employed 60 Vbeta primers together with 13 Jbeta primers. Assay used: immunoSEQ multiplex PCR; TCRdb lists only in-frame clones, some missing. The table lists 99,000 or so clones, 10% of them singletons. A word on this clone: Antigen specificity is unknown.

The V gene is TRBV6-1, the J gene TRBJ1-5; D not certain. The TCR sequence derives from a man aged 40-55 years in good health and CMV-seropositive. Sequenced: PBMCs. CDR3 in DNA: TGTGCCAGCAGTGAAGCTCTCCGCGTGGAGCATAGCAATCAGCCCCAGCATTTT. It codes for CASSEALRVEHSNQPQHF.